The clone carrying this T cell receptor (beta chain) was recorded a few times. Its antigen remains unknown. One entry per CDR3 protein, called by TCRdb with MiXCR from the 5' RACE reads. The table has more than 350,000 distinct CDR3 sequences, around 9% seen once; the top ten hold 8% to 9.5%. V lost 3 bases and J lost 4; bases outside the gene matches: 13. The length of the CDR3 is 18 residues. This entry is derived from a study of identical twins. Study-wide results and limits: The study found weaker excess twin sharing in beta out-of-frame sequences.

This TCR was recovered from a woman aged 50 to 60 in good health. The sample consisted of naive T cells sorted from blood. The chain has TRBV12-3 or TRBV12-4 and TRBJ2-2, with 8 bases that match TRBD2. The CDR3 protein is CASSLALGGTRGTGELFF. The CDR3 DNA follows: TGTGCCAGCAGTTTGGCTCTTGGAGGGACTAGGGGCACCGGGGAGCTGTTTTTT.